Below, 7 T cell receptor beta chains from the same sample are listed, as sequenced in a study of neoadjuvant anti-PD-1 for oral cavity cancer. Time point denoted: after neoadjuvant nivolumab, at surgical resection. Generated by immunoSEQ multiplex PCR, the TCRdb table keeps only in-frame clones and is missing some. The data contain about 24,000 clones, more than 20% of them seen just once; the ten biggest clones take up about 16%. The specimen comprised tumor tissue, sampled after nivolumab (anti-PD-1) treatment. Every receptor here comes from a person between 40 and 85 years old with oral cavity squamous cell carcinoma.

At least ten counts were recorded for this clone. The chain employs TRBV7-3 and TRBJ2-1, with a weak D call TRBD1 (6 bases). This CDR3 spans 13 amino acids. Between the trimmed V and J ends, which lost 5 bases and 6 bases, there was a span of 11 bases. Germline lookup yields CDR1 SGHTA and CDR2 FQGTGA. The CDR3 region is CASSMTGINEQFF. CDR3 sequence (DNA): TGTGCCAGCAGCATGACAGGTATCAATGAGCAGTTCTTC.

CDR3 residues: CASSVGQVAYEQYF. The CDR3 nucleotides read TGTGCCAGCAGCGTAGGACAAGTGGCCTACGAGCAGTACTTC. V gene TRBV9 combines with J gene TRBJ2-7; D call uncertain. Trimming removed 0 bases from V and 2 bases from J, with 9 bases in between. Germline V gene data show CDR1 as SGDLS and CDR2 as YYNGEE. This CDR3 is built from 14 residues. The full variable domain, its missing parts supplied by reference TRBV9 and TRBJ2-7, is DSGVTQTPKHLITATGQRVTLRCSPRSGDLSVYWYQQSLDQGLQFLIQYYNGEERAKGNILERFSAQQFPDLHSELNLSSLELGDSALYFCASSVGQVAYEQYFGPGTRLTVT.

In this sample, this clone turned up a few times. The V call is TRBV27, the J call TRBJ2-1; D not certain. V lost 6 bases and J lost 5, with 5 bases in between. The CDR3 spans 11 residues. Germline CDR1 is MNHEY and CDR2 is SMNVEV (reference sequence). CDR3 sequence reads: CASRLNNEQFF. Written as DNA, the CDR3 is TGTGCCAGCAGACTTAACAATGAGCAGTTCTTC.

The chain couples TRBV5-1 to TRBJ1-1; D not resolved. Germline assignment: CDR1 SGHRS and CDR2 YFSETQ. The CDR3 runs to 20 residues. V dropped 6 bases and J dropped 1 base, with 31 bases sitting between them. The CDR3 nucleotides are TGCGCCAGCACCCTGTCGGACCGAGCTGCCTCCTTAACTGGGAACACTGAAGCTTTCTTT. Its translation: CASTLSDRAASLTGNTEAFF.

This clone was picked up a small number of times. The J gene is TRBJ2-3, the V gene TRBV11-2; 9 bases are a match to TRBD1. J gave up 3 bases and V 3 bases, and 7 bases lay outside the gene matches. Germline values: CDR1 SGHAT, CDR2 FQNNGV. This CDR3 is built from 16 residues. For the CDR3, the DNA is TGTGCCAGCAGCTTGGACAGTGGGACAGGGACAGATACGCAGTATTTT. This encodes CASSLDSGTGTDTQYF.

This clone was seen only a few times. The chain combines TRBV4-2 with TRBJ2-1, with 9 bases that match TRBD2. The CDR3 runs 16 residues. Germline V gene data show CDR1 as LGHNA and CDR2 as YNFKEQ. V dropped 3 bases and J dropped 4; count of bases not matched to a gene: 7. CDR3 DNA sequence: TGTGCCAGCAGCCAGGATCTAGCGGGACAATACAATGAGCAGTTCTTC. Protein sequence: CASSQDLAGQYNEQFF.

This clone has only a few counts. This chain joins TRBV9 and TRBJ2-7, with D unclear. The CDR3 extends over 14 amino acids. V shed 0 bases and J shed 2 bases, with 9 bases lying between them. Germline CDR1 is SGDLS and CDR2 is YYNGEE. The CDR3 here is CASSVGNGAYEQYF. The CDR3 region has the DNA TGTGCCAGCAGCGTAGGTAACGGAGCCTACGAGCAGTACTTC. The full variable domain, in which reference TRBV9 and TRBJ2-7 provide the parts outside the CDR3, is DSGVTQTPKHLITATGQRVTLRCSPRSGDLSVYWYQQSLDQGLQFLIQYYNGEERAKGNILERFSAQQFPDLHSELNLSSLELGDSALYFCASSVGNGAYEQYFGPGTRLTVT.